This T cell receptor (beta chain) was captured in a study of T cell repertoires in aging, cancer and after chemotherapy. The study, taken as a whole, reports: Untreated cancer patients had significantly lower blood TCR diversity than age-matched healthy donors.

TCR beta rearrangements were amplified from peripheral blood genomic DNA. To note about this clonotype: Its antigen is still unknown.

The junction had 10 bases not matched to a gene; V was cut back by 5 bases and J by 2 bases. CDR1 SGHVT and CDR2 SQSDAQ come from the germline V gene. The CDR3 length is 17 residues. TRB rearrangements spanning V, D and J were amplified using mixed TRB-A/B primers. Via MiXCR, TCRdb re-called the multiplex PCR reads, giving one row per CDR3 protein. The sample holds 9,500 to 12,000 distinct CDR3 sequences, about 35% seen once. Input material: blood. The rearrangement joins TRBV7-4 to TRBJ2-7; 12 bases are shared with TRBD2. This clonotype originated in a human donor in good health. The DNA for the CDR3 is TGTGCCAGCAGCACGACACATAGGACTAGCGGGACCTACGAGCAGTACTTC. It translates to CASSTTHRTSGTYEQYF.